This TCR beta chain is from a study of cytomegalovirus exposure and HLA in healthy donors. Method: immunoSEQ multiplex PCR; TCRdb's copy keeps in-frame clones and lacks some. The table shows roughly 330,000 clones, with about 90% occurring only once. In germline, CDR1 is SGHAT, CDR2 FQDESV (reference sequence). Trimming stripped 2 bases from V and 3 bases from J, with 8 bases between. This CDR3 region has 13 residues. Points on this clone: What it binds is unknown.

Study-level points and caveats: The study put under 200 TCR beta chains on its list as cytomegalovirus-associated.

The receptor comes from a woman in her 30s in good health and CMV-seropositive. The chain is built from TRBV11-1 and TRBJ2-7; D gene unclear. The sequenced sample consisted of PBMCs. In DNA form, the CDR3 reads TGTGCCAGCAGCTTACAGGTGCACTACGAGCAGTACTTC. Its protein product is CASSLQVHYEQYF.